This entry lists 21 T cell receptor beta chains sequenced from one sample in a study of T cell responses to AZD1222 COVID-19 vaccine. The table came from immunoSEQ multiplex PCR; TCRdb's copy has only in-frame clones and leaves some out. Among 150,000 to 200,000 clones listed, approximately 89% were seen once. Sequencing was performed on peripheral blood, taken 28 days after the second AZD1222 dose. These TCRs come from an adult who received the AZD1222 COVID-19 vaccine.

The chain joins TRBV7-9 to TRBJ2-1; TRBD1 might be the D (5 bases). Trimming removed 1 base from V and 3 bases from J, with 13 bases in between. The length of the CDR3 is 16 residues. The V gene's germline CDR1 is SEHNR and CDR2 FQNEAQ (reference sequence). The CDR3 reads CASSLVGRAGYNEQFF. The DNA of the CDR3 is TGTGCCAGCAGCTTAGTGGGCAGGGCTGGCTACAATGAGCAGTTCTTC. The full variable domain, its missing parts supplied by reference TRBV7-9 and TRBJ2-1, is DTGVSQNPRHKITKRGQNVTFRCDPISEHNRLYWYRQTLGQGPEFLTYFQNEAQLEKSRLLSDRFSAERPKGSFSTLEIQRTEQGDSAMYLCASSLVGRAGYNEQFFGPGTRLTVL.

The chain carries TRBV2 and TRBJ2-2, with 9 bases identical to TRBD1. From germline, CDR1 is SNHLY and CDR2 FYNNEI. Trimming at V came to 6 bases and at J to 5 bases, leaving 7 bases not matched to a gene. CDR3 size: 15 residues. CDR3 protein: CASSHGQGSTGELFF. In DNA, the CDR3 is TGTGCCAGCAGCCACGGACAGGGGTCGACCGGGGAGCTGTTTTTT.

The genes are TRBV2 and TRBJ2-3, with 7 bases lining up with TRBD2. Germline V gene sequence: CDR1 SNHLY, CDR2 FYNNEI. This CDR3 is built from 14 residues. The ends lost 4 bases at V and 1 base at J; junction bases unmatched: 2. Written as DNA, the CDR3 is TGTGCCAGCAGTGGACTAGCACGCACAGATACGCAGTATTTT. Its protein product is CASSGLARTDTQYF.

The J gene is TRBJ1-2, the V gene TRBV19; D not resolved. Germline CDR1 and CDR2: LNHDA and SQIVND (reference sequence). V was trimmed by 3 bases and J by 0 bases, leaving 5 bases between them. The CDR3 extends over 13 amino acids. CDR3 nucleotides: TGTGCCAGTAGTATGGCAGCTAACTATGGCTACACCTTC. This sequence encodes CASSMAANYGYTF.

Only a few counts were recorded for this clone. The chain is built from TRBV6-5 and TRBJ1-6; no clear D gene. This CDR3 is built from 13 residues. Trimming cost V 4 bases and J 6 bases, with 7 bases left between them. CDR1 MNHEY and CDR2 SVGAGI come from the germline V gene. CDR3 bases: TGTGCCAGCAGTTTGATCCTTAATTCACCCCTCCACTTT. This codes for CASSLILNSPLHF.

This rearrangement joins TRBV7-2 to TRBJ2-1; the D call may be TRBD1 or TRBD2 (6 bases each). The CDR3 contains 16 residues. V shed 3 bases and J shed 6 bases, with 18 bases lying between them. Germline CDR1 is SGHTA and CDR2 is FQGNSA. CDR3 sequence: CASSLDSPSGVNEQFF. The CDR3 DNA follows: TGTGCCAGCAGCTTGGACAGTCCTTCGGGAGTCAATGAGCAGTTCTTC.

CDR3 sequence: CASSSLAGDQTQYF. Written as DNA, the CDR3 is TGTGCCAGCAGTTCACTAGCGGGGGACCAGACCCAGTACTTC. The rearrangement links TRBV6-2 or TRBV6-3 to TRBJ2-5, with 11 bases fitting TRBD2. The CDR3 length is 14 residues. The ends lost 4 bases at V and 6 bases at J; junction bases unmatched: 4. CDR1 MNHEY and CDR2 SVGEGT come from the germline V gene.

CDR3 nucleotides: TGTGCCAGCAGCCAAGAGACTAGCGGGAGTCTGAAGTTCTTC. Its translation: CASSQETSGSLKFF. This chain connects TRBV3-1 (or the pseudogene TRBV3-2) to TRBJ2-1; 12 bases match TRBD2. The V and J ends lost 0 bases and 14 bases, in that order; junction bases with no gene match: 5. Germline-derived CDR1 and CDR2 are LGHDT and YNNKEL (reference sequence). The CDR3 covers 14 residues.

The chain carries TRBV7-9 and TRBJ1-5; no reliable D call. The CDR3 is 13 amino acids. The V end was cut by 4 bases, the J end by 2 bases, with 6 bases between. From germline, CDR1 is SEHNR and CDR2 FQNEAQ (reference sequence). The DNA for the CDR3 is TGTGCCAGCAGCTGGGCGGGCAATCAGCCCCAGCATTTT. As protein: CASSWAGNQPQHF.

V usage is TRBV7-8 and J usage is TRBJ1-1; no reliable D call. Looked up from germline, CDR1 is SGHVS and CDR2 is FQNEAQ. This CDR3 region has 14 residues. Trimming took off 6 bases at V and 0 bases at J, with 11 bases between the two ends. The CDR3, as DNA: TGTGCCAGCAGGCCGCGGACGGTGAACACTGAAGCTTTCTTT. Translating it yields CASRPRTVNTEAFF.

The CDR3 region is CASSQRTSRTGLNTEAFF. The CDR3 DNA is TGTGCCAGCAGCCAACGGACGTCCCGAACAGGGCTGAACACTGAAGCTTTCTTT. This rearrangement joins TRBV7-9 to TRBJ1-1; D is perhaps TRBD1 (6 bases). Germline lookup yields CDR1 SEHNR and CDR2 FQNEAQ (reference sequence). The CDR3 has 18 residues. V was trimmed by 5 bases and J by 0 bases, leaving 22 bases between them.

This rearrangement joins TRBV5-1 to TRBJ2-1; D perhaps matches TRBD2 (5 bases). Germline CDR1 and CDR2: SGHRS and YFSETQ. The CDR3 totals 13 residues. The germline V and J ends were trimmed by 2 bases and 6 bases, with 9 bases remaining between them. The CDR3 nucleotides are TGCGCCAGCAGCTTAGGAGGTGCCAATGAGCAGTTCTTC. Its protein product is CASSLGGANEQFF.

This clone was detected only a few times. The V gene is TRBV7-9, the J gene TRBJ1-5; 7 positions match TRBD1. The V segment lost 1 base and the J segment 9 bases; nucleotides outside the gene matches: 0. Germline V gene lookup returns CDR1 SEHNR and CDR2 FQNEAQ (reference sequence). This CDR3 is built from 12 residues. The chain's CDR3 is CASSLGQGPQHF. The CDR3 region has the DNA TGTGCCAGCAGCTTAGGACAGGGGCCCCAGCATTTT.

The J gene is TRBJ2-3, the V gene TRBV7-3; 10 nucleotides agree with TRBD2. The length of the CDR3 is 18 residues. V shed 3 bases, J shed 4 bases, and the junction held 13 bases outside the gene matches. The germline CDR1 and CDR2 sequences are SGHTA and FQGTGA. The CDR3 here is CASSFSRVSGRAPDTQYF. The DNA for the CDR3 is TGTGCCAGCAGCTTCTCCCGAGTGAGCGGGAGGGCCCCAGATACGCAGTATTTT.

The chain has TRBV5-6 and TRBJ2-7; TRBD1 matches at 11 bases. Germline V CDR1 and CDR2: SGHDT, YYEEEE. This CDR3 comprises 16 residues. Losses at the gene ends were 5 bases for V and 4 bases for J; bases not matched to a gene: 11. The CDR3 reads CASRLGTGGRVYEQYF. CDR3 DNA sequence: TGTGCCAGCAGACTGGGGACAGGGGGGCGGGTTTACGAGCAGTACTTC.

This chain uses TRBV30 with TRBJ1-1; 7 bases line up with TRBD1. CDR1 and CDR2 (germline): GTSNPN, SVGIG (reference sequence). With V trimmed by 5 bases and J by 1 base, 1 base remained unmatched. This CDR3 comprises 12 residues. This CDR3 is CAWQGGNTEAFF. CDR3 nucleotide sequence: TGTGCCTGGCAGGGGGGGAACACTGAAGCTTTCTTT.

The chain is built from TRBV29-1 and TRBJ2-3; the D gene could be TRBD1 or TRBD2 (6 bases each). The V end was cut by 4 bases, the J end by 0 bases, with 14 bases between. The length of the CDR3 is 15 residues. The germline gives CDR1 SQVTM, CDR2 ANQGSEA. The chain's CDR3 is CSVGTRGASTDTQYF. DNA of the CDR3: TGCAGCGTTGGTACGAGGGGGGCTAGCACAGATACGCAGTATTTT.

The rearrangement uses TRBV14 and TRBJ2-1, with D maybe TRBD1 (6 bases). Per the germline V gene, CDR1 is SGHDN and CDR2 is FVKESK. V lost 0 bases, J lost 4 bases, and 13 bases lay in between. This CDR3 contains 16 residues. CDR3 protein: CASSQEGRGLYNEQFF. The CDR3 region has the DNA TGTGCCAGCAGCCAAGAGGGCAGGGGCTTATACAATGAGCAGTTCTTC.

The V call is TRBV5-1, the J call TRBJ2-5; D is unresolved. The germline V gene encodes CDR1 SGHRS and CDR2 YFSETQ. The CDR3 has 15 residues. The ends were cut back, 0 bases at V and 2 bases at J, with 11 bases in the middle. The chain's CDR3 is CASSLAPGQQETQYF. The CDR3 nucleotides are TGCGCCAGCAGCTTGGCCCCGGGCCAGCAAGAGACCCAGTACTTC.

The chain has TRBV7-2 and TRBJ2-5; tentative D call: TRBD1 (5 bases). Trimming took off 1 base at V and 5 bases at J, with 11 bases between the two ends. This CDR3 spans 14 amino acids. Germline-derived CDR1 and CDR2 are SGHTA and FQGNSA. CDR3 bases: TGTGCCAGCAGCTTAGGGGGCATGCGGGAGACCCAGTACTTC. Its translation: CASSLGGMRETQYF.

This clone was seen just once. The chain links TRBV18 to TRBJ1-4; 8 bases match TRBD1. The ends lost 6 bases at V and 5 bases at J; junction bases unmatched: 11. Germline V gene lookup returns CDR1 KGHSH and CDR2 LQKENI. CDR3 size: 16 residues. The CDR3 spells CASSPSARTGNEKLFF. CDR3 sequence (DNA): TGTGCCAGCTCTCCCTCAGCACGGACAGGGAATGAAAAACTGTTTTTT.